The following is a TCR beta chain sequence with its context. The antigen is undetermined. This specimen comes from a study of Graves' ophthalmopathy and Graves' hyperthyroidism. Study overall: Ophthalmopathy absent within 18 months of follow-up marked hyperthyroidism as stable.

Amplification from RNA transcripts yielded the TCR beta CDR3 regions. The authors performed first-round RT-PCR with HTBI primers and then a second-round multiplex PCR. Each CDR3 protein gets one entry after TCRdb re-called the multiplex PCR reads with MiXCR. The data contain around 520,000 distinct CDR3 sequences, approximately 35% of them seen just once; the ten biggest clones take up about 4.6%. CDR1 and CDR2 from the germline V gene are SQVTM and ANQGSEA. The CDR3 is made up of 12 amino acids. V lost 3 bases and J 5 bases, leaving 10 bases between the germline ends. Study-wide results and limits: Most expanded clonotypes in thyroid above 0.001 frequency also showed up in blood.

The sequencing sample was made of peripheral blood or thyroid tissue (not recorded which). This sequence was found in an adult man with Graves' hyperthyroidism. The rearrangement uses TRBV29-1 and TRBJ2-5; a possible D gene is TRBD2 (6 bases). Here the CDR3 reads CSVEEGYETQYF. CDR3 DNA: TGCAGCGTTGAGGAGGGCTACGAGACCCAGTACTTC.